This TCR beta chain comes out of a study of T cells in Graves' hyperthyroidism and ophthalmopathy. General study points: Blood also held most thyroid clonotypes expanded beyond 0.001. Model output signaled ophthalmopathy a median approximately 6 months ahead of onset.

It was RNA transcripts that yielded the amplified TCR beta CDR3 regions. TCR CDR3 underwent first-round RT-PCR with the HTBI primer set. One entry per CDR3 protein results from TCRdb running MiXCR on the multiplex PCR reads. Seen here are 500,000 to 600,000 distinct CDR3 sequences, 35% to 50% observed once, and the top ten hold roughly 45%. With respect to this clonotype: Its target is unknown.

The sequence was collected from an adult woman with Graves' disease, either hyperthyroidism or ophthalmopathy (not recorded which). Material for sequencing was peripheral blood or thyroid tissue (not recorded which).

The DNA for the CDR3 is TGTGCCAGCAGTGAAGCGAGGGGAAACGGCAATCAGCCCCAGCATTTT. Residues: CASSEARGNGNQPQHF. This chain connects TRBV7-2 to TRBJ1-5; tentative D call: TRBD1 (5 bases). V was cut by 6 bases and J by 2 bases, with 17 bases left in between. Germline lookup yields CDR1 SGHTA and CDR2 FQGNSA. This CDR3 is 16 amino acids long.